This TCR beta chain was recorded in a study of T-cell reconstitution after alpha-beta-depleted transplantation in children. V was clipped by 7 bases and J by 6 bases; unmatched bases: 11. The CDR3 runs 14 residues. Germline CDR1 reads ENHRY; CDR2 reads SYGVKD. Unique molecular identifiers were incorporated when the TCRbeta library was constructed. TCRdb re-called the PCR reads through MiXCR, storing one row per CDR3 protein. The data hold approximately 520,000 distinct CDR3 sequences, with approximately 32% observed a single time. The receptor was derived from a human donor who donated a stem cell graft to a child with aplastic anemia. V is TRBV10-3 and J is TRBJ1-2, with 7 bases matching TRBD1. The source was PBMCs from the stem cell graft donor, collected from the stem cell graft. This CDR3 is CAIKAGDSPHGYTF. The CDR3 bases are TGTGCCATCAAGGCGGGGGACAGCCCGCATGGCTACACCTTC.